The 18 T cell receptor beta chains given below trace back to one sample, sequenced in a study of tumor-infiltrating lymphocytes in primary liver carcinoma. Total RNA amounting to around 540 ng was the source from which TCR beta cDNA was made with a constant-region primer. Researchers made the TCR beta libraries by running three nested multiplex PCR rounds with slightly modified ARM-PCR. A C-beta reverse primer was combined with TRBV1-TRBV30 forward primers in the first two PCR rounds, and each round had around 10 cycles. TCRdb re-derived calls from the multiplex PCR reads in MiXCR, one entry per CDR3 protein. The sample carries hundreds of thousands of distinct CDR3 sequences, nearly 60% recorded once. Germline DNA was extracted too, while blood RNA derived from unsorted whole blood. The material sequenced was peripheral blood. All receptors derive from a woman aged 30 to 39 with primary liver carcinoma and hepatitis B virus infection.

This clonotype is a singleton in its sample. At one end the junction does not follow the germline gene, possibly because of a read error. CDR3 region: CVSIWGTGQGAVERFF. The CDR3 nucleotides read TGTGTCAGCATTTGGGGTACGGGACAGGGGGCCGTTGAGCGGTTCTTC. This chain connects TRBV12-3 or TRBV12-4 to TRBJ2-1, with 12 bases identical to TRBD1. CDR3 size: 16 residues.

V is TRBV5-6 and J is TRBJ2-1; no reliable D call. The CDR3 has 17 amino acids. Deletions cut 2 bases from V and 9 bases from J, with 24 bases between. Germline V gene data show CDR1 as SGHDT and CDR2 as YYEEEE. CDR3 region: CASSFDPFQQYGVEQFF. The CDR3 region has the DNA TGTGCCAGCAGCTTTGACCCCTTCCAGCAATATGGGGTTGAGCAGTTCTTC.

As to this clonotype: One junction end disagrees with the germline gene, perhaps due to a read error. The chain uses TRBV11-2 and TRBJ2-5, with 8 bases identical to TRBD2. The CDR3 covers 14 residues. Germline CDR1 SGHAT, CDR2 FQNNGV. The CDR3 protein is CVSSPGLAVETQYF. In nucleotides, the CDR3 is TGTGTCAGCAGCCCTGGACTAGCAGTAGAGACCCAGTACTTC.

With regard to this clonotype: Just one base apart from a much larger clone, this may be a read error. V usage is TRBV6-9 and J usage is TRBJ2-3; 14 bases are a match to TRBD2. The CDR3 contains 16 residues. V was pared by 7 bases and J by 4 bases, with 7 bases of the junction left unmatched. Germline V gives CDR1 MNHGY, CDR2 SVAAGI. The CDR3 sequence is CASNGGTSGSPDTQYF. The CDR3 DNA reads as TGTGCCAGCAATGGAGGGACTAGCGGGAGTCCAGATACGCAGTATTTT.

The chain carries TRBV6-6 and TRBJ2-7, with D possibly matching TRBD1 (6 bases). Germline V gene data show CDR1 as MNHNY and CDR2 as SVGAGI (reference sequence). The V end was cut by 4 bases, the J end by 7 bases, with 14 bases between. This CDR3 comprises 13 residues. The CDR3 protein is CASSWYRDHEQYV. The CDR3 nucleotides are TGTGCCAGCAGTTGGTACAGGGACCATGAGCAGTACGTC.

Notes on this clonotype: Mismatch with germline at one junction end may stem from a read error. The chain has TRBV5-4 and TRBJ2-1; perhaps TRBD2 as D (5 bases). From germline, CDR1 is SGHNT and CDR2 YYREEE (reference sequence). The CDR3 covers 16 residues. The CDR3 reads CASSLSVASTHNELFF. The CDR3 DNA is TGTGCCAGCAGCTTGAGTGTGGCTAGCACCCACAATGAGCTGTTCTTC.

The chain carries TRBV6-6 and TRBJ2-7; 9 positions agree with TRBD2. The V and J ends lost 6 bases and 6 bases, in that order; junction bases with no gene match: 9. The CDR3 has 14 amino acids. Germline V CDR1 and CDR2: MNHNY, SVGAGI (reference sequence). This chain's CDR3 is CASSGTSNKVEQYF. The CDR3 nucleotides are TGTGCCAGCAGCGGGACTAGCAACAAAGTCGAGCAGTACTTC.

The chain employs TRBV4-1 and TRBJ2-3; no reliable D call. The CDR3 loop spans 15 amino acids. Germline CDR1 is MGHRA and CDR2 is YSYEKL. Trimming removed 5 bases at V and 4 bases at J, with 16 bases between. The CDR3: CASSVIRPAADTQYF. The DNA of the CDR3 is TGCGCCAGCAGCGTTATCAGGCCGGCTGCAGATACGCAGTATTTT.

In regard to this clonotype: A much larger clone lies a single base off, so this may be a read error. The J gene is TRBJ2-7, the V gene TRBV6-2 or TRBV6-3, with 14 bases that match TRBD2. The CDR3 length is 16 residues. Per germline, CDR1 MNHEY and CDR2 SVGEGT. For the CDR3, the DNA is TGTGCCAACAGTTACGGGACTAGCGGGAGAGTGTACGAGCAGTACTTC. It is translated as CANSYGTSGRVYEQYF.

A word on this clonotype: Mismatch with germline at one junction end may stem from a read error. This chain uses TRBV28 with TRBJ1-5, with 7 bases aligning to TRBD1. Germline V CDR1 and CDR2: MDHEN, SYDVKM. The CDR3 contains 14 residues. CDR3 coding DNA: TGTGGAGTTTCTGAGGGGGCGGCCAATCGGCCCCAGCATTTT. It codes for CGVSEGAANRPQHF.

This clonotype was seen at least ten times. The chain combines TRBV12-3 or TRBV12-4 with TRBJ2-3, with a tentative D call TRBD2 (6 bases). Trimming cost V 6 bases and J 2 bases, with 15 bases left between them. The CDR3 loop spans 15 amino acids. Here the CDR3 reads CASRSASGDTDTQYF. In nucleotides, the CDR3 is TGTGCCAGCAGATCTGCCTCGGGAGACACAGATACGCAGTATTTT.

This clonotype was picked up many times. The V gene is TRBV12-3 or TRBV12-4, the J gene TRBJ2-2, with D tentatively TRBD2 (5 bases). V was pared by 7 bases and J by 0 bases, with 12 bases between. The CDR3 has 15 residues. The CDR3 DNA reads TGTGCCAGCACCATAAACGGGGCGAACACCGGGGAGCTGTTTTTT. This encodes CASTINGANTGELFF.

This clonotype was seen just once. A much larger clone lies a single base off, so this may be a read error. The chain employs TRBV29-1 and TRBJ2-2; possibly TRBD2 for D (5 bases). CDR3 length: 14 amino acids. Germline assignment: CDR1 SQVTM and CDR2 ANQGSEA. The CDR3 sequence is CSVLTLLNTGELSF. In nucleotides, the CDR3 is TGCAGCGTTCTGACCCTGTTGAACACCGGGGAGCTGTCTTTT.

This clonotype was recorded a few times. The rearrangement links TRBV6-1 to TRBJ2-5; a possible D gene is TRBD2 (6 bases). V shed 8 bases and J shed 4 bases, with 17 bases lying between them. CDR3 length: 14 residues. Germline CDR1 reads MNHNS; CDR2 reads SASEGT. The CDR3 DNA sequence: TGTGCCAGCGGCCGACCCCAGGGAGGAGAGACCCAGTACTTC. Translating it yields CASGRPQGGETQYF.

This chain links TRBV6-1 with TRBJ2-5; D is ambiguous. The germline V and J ends were trimmed by 5 bases and 5 bases, with 18 bases remaining between them. Germline loops: CDR1 MNHNS, CDR2 SASEGT. CDR3 length: 15 amino acids. The CDR3 DNA reads as TGTGCCAGCAGTCTTAGAAAGGTGCCCCGGGAGACCCAGTACTTC. Its translation is CASSLRKVPRETQYF.

On this clonotype itself: A read error is possible here, since a much larger clone lies one base away. The chain joins TRBV29-1 to TRBJ1-2; no firm D call. This CDR3 region has 12 residues. The V and J ends lost 5 bases and 5 bases respectively, with 12 bases between them. CDR1 SQVTM and CDR2 ANQGSEA come from the germline V gene. The CDR3 region is CSVLQVGYGYTF. CDR3 coding DNA: TGCAGCGTTCTTCAGGTGGGATATGGCTACACCTTC.

In regard to this clonotype: A much larger clone lies one base from this, so it may be a read error. CDR3 in amino acids: CASSPTVPRETQYF. In nucleotides, the CDR3 is TGTGCCAGCAGTCCGACTGTCCCACGAGAGACCCAGTACTTC. This chain links TRBV6-2 or TRBV6-3 with TRBJ2-5; D remains ambiguous. This CDR3 is built from 14 residues. Between the trimmed V and J ends, which lost 5 bases and 4 bases, there was a span of 14 bases. Germline CDR1 is MNHEY and CDR2 is SVGEGT.

This clonotype was recorded at least ten times. This chain links TRBV6-6 with TRBJ2-4; D might be TRBD1 (6 bases). V gave up 5 bases and J gave up 2 bases, with 10 bases separating them. The CDR3 loop spans 14 amino acids. Germline lookup yields CDR1 MNHNY and CDR2 SVGAGI (reference sequence). This CDR3 is CASSAQGPKNIQYF. The CDR3 nucleotides are TGTGCCAGCAGTGCCCAGGGGCCCAAAAACATTCAGTACTTC.